This T cell receptor (beta chain) was documented in a study of blood T cells in healthy people across ages (dated by TCRdb to between 2014 and 2017). Describing the broader study: In model experiments, template switching captured about one uniquely barcoded TCR beta cDNA molecule for every two T cells. To avoid experimental bias, donors of different ages were distributed randomly across sequencing lanes. The donors were split into four age groups: young (average 16 years), middle-aged (roughly 39), aged (62) and long-lived (approximately 80). The study measured age-related changes in TCR beta repertoire diversity using deep sequencing normalized with unique cDNA molecular identifiers. For two donors (one aged 18 to 29 and one aged 80 or older), the study analyzed two additional independent replicas of 1 million unique cDNA reads from the same blood draw. The study at large found these results: As age increased, observed TCR beta diversity per million T cells dropped in a roughly linear way, and a significant reduction was already evident by age 40. Compared with the aged group, the long-lived group had more naive CD4+ T cells, fewer expanded clones and increased TCR diversity, a pattern suggesting age selection. Donor CMV infection status was unknown, potentially confounding age-related changes in expanded clonotypes. A strong correlation was found between observed TCR beta diversity and the percentage of naive T cells measured by flow cytometry. Because profiling used bulk unsorted PBMCs, naive and antigen-experienced compartments could not be compared conclusively. Estimates of total diversity based on one million sequenced T cells were considered lower bounds and underestimates.

Reading from cysteine to phenylalanine, the CDR3 counts 15 amino acids. The DNA shown is the 45-base CDR3, in frame from base 1. V loses 5 bases at its end and J loses 7 bases; junction bases beyond the gene matches: 7. The library was built by means of 5' RACE. Sequencing was performed on an Illumina HiSeq 2500. A second PCR of roughly 7 to 12 cycles was performed with a sample-barcoded 5' primer and a J-beta primer mix. Each TCR beta cDNA molecule received a unique molecular identifier from a template-switch 5' adaptor carrying 12 random nucleotides. At least 2.5 million CDR3-containing paired-end reads were obtained from each sample. All of the RNA was converted into first-strand cDNA using the Mint cDNA synthesis kit, with a TRBC-specific oligonucleotide serving as the primer. Following uracil-DNA glycosylase treatment, all cDNA underwent a first 18-cycle PCR with the universal primers M1SS and BC2_uni_R. On the study's bioinformatics: Normalization of each sample was performed by random selection of 1 million high-quality reads, each carrying a distinct molecular identifier. Reads with shared molecular identifiers were discarded instead of being binned into consensus sequences. MiTCR, run with a Q25 quality threshold and the strictest error-elimination algorithm, handled CDR3 identification, clonotype clustering and error correction. A nonparametric unseen species model with Euler transformation was used to estimate lower-bound total TCR beta diversity. Through fastp at Q25 and MiXCR, TCRdb rebuilt clones from the public reads, retaining in-frame beta chains. Merged by CDR3 protein, the rows form single entries marked with the most common genes and DNA. TCRdb assigned the V and J calls; the authors' analysis was not used. The sample table contains about 830,000 distinct CDR3 sequences; only one count was recorded for around 62% of them. The leading ten clones occupy around a quarter of the sample.

A word on this clonotype: Its antigen specificity is not known. No qualities accompany the bases; no much larger clone lies one base away.

The roughly 38 donors, aged about 6 to 100 years, were systemically healthy Caucasian individuals from Russia. Each donor gave ten milliliters of peripheral blood, collected into EDTA-treated Vacutainer tubes. Ficoll-Paque density-gradient centrifugation was used to isolate PBMCs, with at least 7 million obtained per sample. Trizol reagent was used to extract total RNA from the PBMCs, yielding at least 5.5 micrograms per sample. For every donor, flow cytometry on a PBMC aliquot measured the percentage of naive CD45RAhigh/CD27high T cells. Sequencing used blood. Here the chain combines TRBV12-3 or TRBV12-4 and TRBJ1-4, with 10 bases in between that match TRBD1. The source of this sequence is a man younger than 40 in good health. CDR3 loop: CASSPRTGGSEKLFF. The nucleotides are TGTGCCAGCAGTCCGAGGACAGGGGGGTCTGAAAAACTGTTTTTT.